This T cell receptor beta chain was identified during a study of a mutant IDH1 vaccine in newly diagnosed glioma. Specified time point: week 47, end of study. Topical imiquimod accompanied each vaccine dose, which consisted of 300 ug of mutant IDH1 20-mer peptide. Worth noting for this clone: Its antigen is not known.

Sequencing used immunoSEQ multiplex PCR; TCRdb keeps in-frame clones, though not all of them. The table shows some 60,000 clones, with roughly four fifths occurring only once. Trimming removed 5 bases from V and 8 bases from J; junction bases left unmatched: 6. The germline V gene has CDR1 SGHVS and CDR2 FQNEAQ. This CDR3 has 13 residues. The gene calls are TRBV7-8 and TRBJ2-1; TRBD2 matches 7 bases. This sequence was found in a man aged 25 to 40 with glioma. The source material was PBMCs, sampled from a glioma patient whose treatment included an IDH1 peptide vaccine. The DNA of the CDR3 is TGTGCCAGCAGCCCGGGACTAAGCTATGAGCAGTTCTTC. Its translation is CASSPGLSYEQFF.